This TCR beta chain was identified in a study of cytomegalovirus exposure and HLA in healthy donors. Study in general: A subsequent analysis reported that the roughly 120 validation repertoires were produced on the same platform that had also been used for the roughly 700 first-cohort repertoires.

About this clone itself: No antigen is known for it.

V dropped 3 bases and J dropped 7 bases, with 13 bases sitting between them. The CDR3 consists of 13 residues. From germline, CDR1 is SNHLY and CDR2 FYNNEI. Study-level findings and limits: Altogether, about 160 TCR beta chains were recorded as cytomegalovirus-associated. A classifier reportedly called cytomegalovirus status with high sensitivity and specificity.

Sequencing was performed with immunoSEQ multiplex PCR; in TCRdb, only in-frame clones are kept and a portion is missing. The table has fewer than 200,000 clones, 85% seen once. Sequenced: PBMCs. The sequence came from a man between 18 and 35 years old in good health and CMV-seropositive. The chain links TRBV2 to TRBJ2-7; weak D call: TRBD2 (5 bases). As DNA, the CDR3 is TGTGCCAGCAGTGACGAGGGAGTGAGAGAGCAGTACTTC. Translated, it gives CASSDEGVREQYF.